One and the same sample provided the 11 T cell receptor beta chains below, sequenced in a study of shared clonotypes between healthy human individuals. Assay used: immunoSEQ multiplex PCR; TCRdb lists only in-frame clones, some missing. Among 2,100,000 or so clones listed, almost 96% were seen once. Specimen: naive CD4+ T cells sorted from blood. Subset here: CD45RA+ positively selected. All receptors derive from a man aged 18-30 years in good health.

The gene calls are TRBV6-6 and TRBJ2-5; the match to TRBD2 covers 8 bases. This CDR3 is 15 amino acids long. Germline V lookup: CDR1 MNHNY, CDR2 SVGAGI (reference sequence). The trim removed 2 bases at V and 5 bases at J, leaving 7 bases unmatched. CDR3 residues: CASSYSTGGGETQYF. CDR3 DNA sequence: TGTGCCAGCAGTTACAGTACGGGAGGGGGGGAGACCCAGTACTTC.

CDR3 bases: TGCAGCGTTGAAGGCGGAGGTGCGGATACGCAGTATTTT. This encodes CSVEGGGADTQYF. This chain links TRBV29-1 with TRBJ2-3; maybe TRBD2 (5 bases). The CDR3 extends over 13 amino acids. Per germline, CDR1 SQVTM and CDR2 ANQGSEA. V lost 1 base, J lost 6 bases, and 11 bases lay in between.

Comment on this clone: At the DNA level, this CDR3 is encoded by other sequences in the same sample as well. The chain combines TRBV28 with TRBJ2-1, with D perhaps given as TRBD1 or TRBD2 (6 bases each). Trimming shortened V by 3 bases and J by 1 base, and 10 bases separated the two germline ends. The CDR3 runs 15 residues. Germline CDR1 is MDHEN and CDR2 is SYDVKM. CDR3 nucleotides: TGTGCCAGCAGTTTGAGAGGGGGGTCCTACAATGAGCAGTTCTTC. Protein sequence: CASSLRGGSYNEQFF.

The chain has TRBV7-2 and TRBJ2-5, with 7 bases identical to TRBD1. Germline V gives CDR1 SGHTA, CDR2 FQGNSA. The CDR3 is made up of 14 amino acids. With 3 bases clipped from V and 2 bases from J, the junction kept 3 bases outside the gene matches. The CDR3 bases are TGTGCCAGCAGCTTGGGACAGAGACAAGAGACCCAGTACTTC. Translation gives CASSLGQRQETQYF.

This rearrangement joins TRBV25-1 to TRBJ1-1, with D hard to call. This CDR3 spans 11 amino acids. V lost 5 bases, J lost 12 bases, and 13 bases lay in between. From germline, CDR1 is MGHDK and CDR2 SYGVNS. The CDR3: CASSTGWMSFF. The CDR3 DNA reads as TGTGCCAGCAGTACGGGGTGGATGTCTTTCTTT.

The chain has TRBV27 and TRBJ1-3, with TRBD1 matching over 8 bases. Germline V gene lookup returns CDR1 MNHEY and CDR2 SMNVEV (reference sequence). V was clipped by 6 bases and J by 2 bases; unmatched bases: 9. There are 16 residues in the CDR3. This CDR3 is CASRSRGRGTGNTIYF. CDR3 DNA sequence: TGTGCCAGCAGGAGCAGGGGGCGAGGTACTGGAAACACCATATATTTT.

The count of this clone is one. V and J are TRBV6-1 and TRBJ2-1, with a possible D match to TRBD2 (6 bases). Germline V gene lookup returns CDR1 MNHNS and CDR2 SASEGT. Trimming removed 6 bases at V and 6 bases at J, with 12 bases between. The CDR3 contains 13 residues. The CDR3: CASSGTYPNEQFF. The CDR3 DNA reads as TGTGCCAGCAGCGGGACTTACCCCAATGAGCAGTTCTTC.

This chain joins TRBV7-6 and TRBJ2-3; 12 bases align to TRBD2. The CDR3 extends over 18 amino acids. The junction had 6 bases not matched to a gene; V was cut back by 2 bases and J by 0 bases. The germline CDR1 and CDR2 sequences are SGHVS and FNYEAQ. The CDR3 loop reads CASSLYPGTSGSTDTQYF. The CDR3 DNA sequence: TGTGCCAGCAGCTTATACCCCGGGACTAGCGGGAGCACAGATACGCAGTATTTT.

The chain has TRBV19 and TRBJ1-2; D remains unclear. Per germline, CDR1 LNHDA and CDR2 SQIVND (reference sequence). V was clipped by 5 bases and J by 2 bases, with 9 bases between them. This CDR3 region has 13 residues. DNA for the CDR3: TGTGCCAGTAGTCGGGAAGGAAACTATGGCTACACCTTC. This codes for CASSREGNYGYTF.

A note on this clone: This same CDR3 is encoded by further DNA sequences in the sample. The chain is built from TRBV5-1 and TRBJ1-4; D is uncertain. Trimming took off 0 bases at V and 5 bases at J, with 8 bases between the two ends. Germline V gives CDR1 SGHRS, CDR2 YFSETQ. This CDR3 has 14 residues. CDR3 sequence reads: CASSLGQGNEKLFF. CDR3 coding DNA: TGCGCCAGCAGCTTGGGTCAAGGAAATGAAAAACTGTTTTTT.

The chain is built from TRBV6-5 and TRBJ1-4; possible D gene TRBD1, 5 bases. Germline CDR1 MNHEY, CDR2 SVGAGI. The CDR3 has 14 residues. The ends were cut back, 2 bases at V and 8 bases at J, with 12 bases in the middle. In DNA form, the CDR3 reads TGTGCCAGCAGTTACACCGGTGAGGGGGAAAAACTGTTTTTT. As protein: CASSYTGEGEKLFF.